Shown below are 29 T cell receptor beta chains from a single sample sequenced in a study of control samples from healthy donors and cancer patients. The method was immunoSEQ multiplex PCR; TCRdb's version includes in-frame clones alone and lacks a portion of them. The repertoire consists of roughly 59,000 clones, with more than 85% occurring once and the leading ten covering roughly 1.5%. Material for sequencing was PBMCs. These receptors originate from a man aged 35 to 55 with colorectal cancer.

This chain connects TRBV2 to TRBJ2-1; TRBD2 agrees at 9 bases. The CDR3 covers 16 residues. J lost 5 bases, V lost 6 bases, and 11 bases had no gene match. Per germline, CDR1 SNHLY and CDR2 FYNNEI. This chain's CDR3 is CASSRVGAGGHNEQFF. The CDR3 DNA is TGTGCCAGCAGCCGCGTCGGAGCGGGGGGCCACAATGAGCAGTTCTTC.

This clone was seen only once. The gene calls are TRBV19 and TRBJ2-2, with D perhaps TRBD2 (6 bases). V was pared by 7 bases and J by 2 bases, with 11 bases between. There are 14 residues in the CDR3. Germline CDR1 is LNHDA and CDR2 is SQIVND (reference sequence). The CDR3 DNA reads as TGTGCCAGTACTAACGGGGGAAACACCGGGGAGCTGTTTTTT. This gives the protein CASTNGGNTGELFF.

This chain's CDR3 is CASGLGGATNEKLFF. CDR3 bases: TGTGCTAGTGGTTTAGGGGGTGCAACTAATGAAAAACTGTTTTTT. The V and J genes are TRBV12-5 and TRBJ1-4, with a weak D call TRBD1 (6 bases). Trimming removed 3 bases from V and 0 bases from J, with 8 bases in between. Germline V CDR1 and CDR2: LGHNT, FRNRAP. The CDR3 covers 15 residues.

CDR3 sequence: CASSLGSYGHEQFF. The CDR3 DNA reads TGTGCCAGCAGCTTAGGGTCTTATGGTCATGAGCAGTTCTTC. The V and J genes are TRBV7-4 and TRBJ2-1; D is undetermined. The length of the CDR3 is 14 residues. CDR1 and CDR2 (germline): SGHVT, SQSDAQ. The V gene lost 1 base and the J gene lost 8 bases, with 12 bases spanning the gap.

The V gene is TRBV11-3, the J gene TRBJ2-2, with 9 nucleotides matching TRBD1. The CDR3 runs to 15 residues. CDR1 is SGHNT and CDR2 is YENEEA in the germline V gene. J was trimmed by 3 bases and V by 5 bases; bases with no gene match: 4. CDR3 loop: CASSPRDRDTGELFF. The CDR3, as DNA: TGTGCCAGCAGCCCCCGGGACAGGGACACCGGGGAGCTGTTTTTT.

The chain recombines TRBV11-3 with TRBJ2-5, with 7 nucleotides matching TRBD1. Per germline, CDR1 SGHNT and CDR2 YENEEA. V was pared by 1 base and J by 2 bases, with 1 base of the junction left unmatched. This CDR3 has 14 residues. As DNA, the CDR3 is TGTGCCAGCAGCTTAGGACAGGGACAAGAGACCCAGTACTTC. Translation: CASSLGQGQETQYF.

The rearrangement joins TRBV12-3 or TRBV12-4 to TRBJ1-5, with 8 bases aligning to TRBD1. After removal of 6 bases from V and 7 bases from J, the junction contained 5 bases not matched to a gene. CDR3 length: 13 amino acids. The CDR3 bases are TGTGCCAGCAGGGACAGGGAAGGCCAGCCCCAGCATTTT. Translation: CASRDREGQPQHF.

This sequence joins TRBV5-5 and TRBJ2-7; 9 positions agree with TRBD1. J gave up 6 bases and V 0 bases, and 7 bases lay outside the gene matches. CDR3 size: 15 residues. CDR1 SGHKS and CDR2 YYEKEE come from the germline V gene (reference sequence). The CDR3 loop reads CASSLVGQGSFEQYF. CDR3 coding DNA: TGTGCCAGCAGCTTGGTTGGACAGGGGTCTTTCGAGCAGTACTTC.

The J gene is TRBJ1-3, the V gene TRBV9, with 7 nucleotides matching TRBD1. This CDR3 contains 15 residues. Per the germline V gene, CDR1 is SGDLS and CDR2 is YYNGEE. J was trimmed by 4 bases and V by 4 bases; bases with no gene match: 8. The CDR3 DNA reads TGTGCCAGCAGCTCCTCACAGGGGCCGGGAAACACCATATATTTT. The encoded protein is CASSSSQGPGNTIYF. Together with reference TRBV9 and TRBJ1-3, the CDR3 gives the full variable domain: DSGVTQTPKHLITATGQRVTLRCSPRSGDLSVYWYQQSLDQGLQFLIQYYNGEERAKGNILERFSAQQFPDLHSELNLSSLELGDSALYFCASSSSQGPGNTIYFGEGSWLTVV.

The chain links TRBV7-9 to TRBJ1-3; no clear D. Trimming pared 5 bases from V and 4 bases from J, leaving 9 bases between. Per the germline V gene, CDR1 is SEHNR and CDR2 is FQNEAQ (reference sequence). This CDR3 spans 13 amino acids. The CDR3 region has the DNA TGTGCCAGCAGCCGATCAAGGGGAAACACCATATATTTT. Residues: CASSRSRGNTIYF. Based on the CDR3 plus reference TRBV7-9 and TRBJ1-3, the full variable domain is DTGVSQNPRHKITKRGQNVTFRCDPISEHNRLYWYRQTLGQGPEFLTYFQNEAQLEKSRLLSDRFSAERPKGSFSTLEIQRTEQGDSAMYLCASSRSRGNTIYFGEGSWLTVV.

As regards this clone: At one end, the junction sequence differs from germline, possibly due to a read error. This chain uses TRBV4-1 with TRBJ1-1, with D perhaps matching TRBD1 (5 bases). Germline CDR1 reads MGHRA; CDR2 reads YSYEKL. The CDR3 is 16 amino acids. The CDR3 sequence is CASSQQSGTYNTKAFF. In DNA form, the CDR3 reads TGCGCCAGCAGCCAACAGTCCGGGACTTATAACACTAAAGCTTTCTTT.

The rearrangement uses TRBV9 and TRBJ1-4; D is uncertain. Trimming shortened V by 4 bases and J by 9 bases, and 16 bases separated the two germline ends. Looked up from germline, CDR1 is SGDLS and CDR2 is YYNGEE. The CDR3 runs to 14 residues. The CDR3 DNA follows: TGTGCCAGCAGCCCGAGTGCCTCAGTTAAAAAACTGTTTTTT. This gives the protein CASSPSASVKKLFF.

In nucleotides, the CDR3 is TGTGCCAGCAGCCACCCTCCGGGGGGGCTAGGCACCGGGGAGCTGTTTTTT. This sequence encodes CASSHPPGGLGTGELFF. V and J are TRBV4-2 and TRBJ2-2; 8 positions match TRBD2. The length of the CDR3 is 17 residues. The V gene end was trimmed by 3 bases and the J gene end by 4 bases; junction bases not matched to a gene: 10. Germline assignment: CDR1 LGHNA and CDR2 YNFKEQ.

The chain employs TRBV12-5 and TRBJ1-2; TRBD1 matches at 7 bases. The CDR3 is 13 amino acids. Losses at the gene ends were 6 bases for V and 7 bases for J; bases not matched to a gene: 8. Germline V gene lookup returns CDR1 LGHNT and CDR2 FRNRAP. The CDR3 bases are TGTGCTAGTGGGGAGAGCGGGACAGCTGGCTACACCTTC. As protein: CASGESGTAGYTF.

The chain uses TRBV9 and TRBJ1-1, with D tentatively TRBD1 (5 bases). Deletions cut 2 bases from V and 6 bases from J, with 17 bases between. Germline values: CDR1 SGDLS, CDR2 YYNGEE. The CDR3 totals 15 residues. CDR3 sequence reads: CASSVGGGDGAEAFF. The CDR3 DNA reads TGTGCCAGCAGCGTCGGGGGAGGGGATGGTGCTGAAGCTTTCTTT. Full variable domain (outside the CDR3, taken from reference TRBV9 and TRBJ1-1): DSGVTQTPKHLITATGQRVTLRCSPRSGDLSVYWYQQSLDQGLQFLIQYYNGEERAKGNILERFSAQQFPDLHSELNLSSLELGDSALYFCASSVGGGDGAEAFFGQGTRLTVV.

This chain uses TRBV2 with TRBJ2-2; 10 bases line up with TRBD2. The ends lost 5 bases at V and 4 bases at J; junction bases unmatched: 4. The CDR3 totals 15 residues. Germline-derived CDR1 and CDR2 are SNHLY and FYNNEI. CDR3 DNA: TGTGCCAGCAGTACGGGACTAGCGAGCACCGGGGAGCTGTTTTTT. Its translation is CASSTGLASTGELFF.

The gene calls are TRBV12-3 or TRBV12-4 and TRBJ2-1; the match to TRBD2 covers 8 bases. The junction had 9 bases not matched to a gene; V was cut back by 6 bases and J by 14 bases. This CDR3 has 12 amino acids. This chain's CDR3 is CASRTAGTREFF. In nucleotides, the CDR3 is TGTGCCAGCAGGACAGCCGGGACTAGGGAGTTCTTC.

The chain recombines TRBV5-1 with TRBJ1-2; TRBD1 might be the D (5 bases). V lost 0 bases to trimming and J lost 0 bases, with 12 bases between them. The germline V gene has CDR1 SGHRS and CDR2 YFSETQ. The CDR3 sequence is 16 residues long. CDR3 residues: CASSLGAQGSNYGYTF. The CDR3 DNA reads as TGCGCCAGCAGCTTGGGGGCGCAGGGATCTAACTATGGCTACACCTTC.

The count of this clone is one. This rearrangement joins TRBV5-6 to TRBJ2-5, with TRBD2 as a possible D gene (5 bases). There are 15 residues in the CDR3. Germline V gene data show CDR1 as SGHDT and CDR2 as YYEEEE. Trimming removed 4 bases from V and 0 bases from J, with 13 bases in between. CDR3 in amino acids: CASSLKGGHQETQYF. Written as DNA, the CDR3 is TGTGCCAGCAGCCTAAAAGGAGGTCACCAAGAGACCCAGTACTTC.

The CDR3 DNA reads as TGTGCCAGCAGCTTAGAAGGGACTGGAGAGCTGTTTTTT. Translated, it gives CASSLEGTGELFF. The rearrangement links TRBV7-9 to TRBJ2-2; possibly TRBD2 for D (6 bases). Germline-derived CDR1 and CDR2 are SEHNR and FQNEAQ (reference sequence). This CDR3 region has 13 residues. With 1 base removed from V and 11 bases from J, the gap between germline ends came to 11 bases.

The chain couples TRBV18 to TRBJ2-7; 11 bases align to TRBD2. V shed 2 bases, J shed 3 bases, and the junction held 0 bases outside the gene matches. This CDR3 contains 14 residues. Germline lookup yields CDR1 KGHSH and CDR2 LQKENI. DNA for the CDR3: TGTGCCAGCTCACCAGGGACTAGCGGCTACGAGCAGTACTTC. It codes for CASSPGTSGYEQYF.

This clone was detected only once. V is TRBV19 and J is TRBJ1-5; TRBD1 is a possible D gene (5 bases). The CDR3 length is 15 residues. Germline assignment: CDR1 LNHDA and CDR2 SQIVND (reference sequence). The V gene lost 4 bases and the J gene lost 4 bases, with 14 bases spanning the gap. The chain's CDR3 is CASSTEGRANQPQHF. CDR3 DNA sequence: TGTGCCAGTAGTACCGAGGGGAGAGCAAATCAGCCCCAGCATTTT.

The chain employs TRBV3-1 (or the pseudogene TRBV3-2) and TRBJ2-5; D possibly corresponds to TRBD1 (5 bases). Trimming removed 3 bases from V and 5 bases from J, with 10 bases in between. CDR3 length equals 13 residues. CDR1 and CDR2 (germline): LGHDT, YNNKEL (reference sequence). The CDR3 nucleotides read TGTGCCAGCAGCCAGGGGCTTACGGAGACCCAGTACTTC. Translated, it gives CASSQGLTETQYF.

The rearrangement links TRBV18 to TRBJ1-5; TRBD1 aligns across 8 bases. This CDR3 is 15 amino acids long. The junction had 5 bases not matched to a gene; V was cut back by 3 bases and J by 4 bases. The V gene's germline CDR1 is KGHSH and CDR2 LQKENI. CDR3 nucleotide sequence: TGTGCCAGCTCACCTGGACAGGGAGGAAATCAGCCCCAGCATTTT. It yields the protein CASSPGQGGNQPQHF.

The chain couples TRBV6-5 to TRBJ2-7, with 8 bases that match TRBD1. In germline, CDR1 is MNHEY, CDR2 SVGAGI. The CDR3 covers 16 residues. Trimming at V came to 0 bases and at J to 2 bases, leaving 6 bases not matched to a gene. The CDR3 here is CASSYSLGQGTYEQYF. As DNA, the CDR3 is TGTGCCAGCAGTTACTCGCTAGGACAGGGTACCTACGAGCAGTACTTC.

The gene calls are TRBV19 and TRBJ1-2; 8 bases map to TRBD1. The CDR3 runs to 15 residues. With 5 bases clipped from V and 3 bases from J, the junction kept 8 bases outside the gene matches. Germline V gene lookup returns CDR1 LNHDA and CDR2 SQIVND (reference sequence). CDR3 in amino acids: CASSQPGTGHYGYTF. In nucleotides, the CDR3 is TGTGCCAGTAGTCAACCCGGGACAGGACACTATGGCTACACCTTC.

The chain links TRBV12-3 or TRBV12-4 to TRBJ2-6; D remains ambiguous. This CDR3 spans 13 amino acids. V dropped 11 bases and J dropped 1 base, with 9 bases sitting between them. The CDR3: CAALKSGANVLTF. CDR3 DNA sequence: TGTGCCGCCCTAAAGTCTGGGGCCAACGTCCTGACTTTC.

The chain carries TRBV2 and TRBJ2-3; 7 bases align to TRBD2. This CDR3 has 15 residues. CDR1 and CDR2 (germline): SNHLY, FYNNEI. Germline trimming cut 7 bases from V and 1 base from J; bases unmatched to any gene: 8. The CDR3 DNA reads as TGTGCCAGCACTACTAGCGCTTCAGGCACAGATACGCAGTATTTT. Protein product: CASTTSASGTDTQYF.

Only one count was recorded for this clone. The gene calls are TRBV18 and TRBJ1-6; D is uncertain. The CDR3 runs 17 residues. V was clipped by 1 base and J by 0 bases, with 10 bases between them. The V gene's germline CDR1 is KGHSH and CDR2 LQKENI. CDR3 protein: CASSPQNPSSYNSPLHF. Here the CDR3 DNA reads TGTGCCAGCTCACCACAAAACCCAAGCTCCTATAATTCACCCCTCCACTTT.